Listed here is a single T cell receptor (beta chain). Its specificity is not known. The entry originates in a study of cytomegalovirus exposure and HLA in healthy donors. Turning to the study itself: From donors who were HLA-typed, an early data release held approximately 84 million unique TCRs.

PCR used 60 Vbeta primers and 13 Jbeta primers. Study processing details: In a later analysis, the count reached 82 million or so unique TCR beta chains, with approximately 10 million shared. Produced via immunoSEQ multiplex PCR; TCRdb's table is partial and in-frame only. V, J and clone size reflect that table, while D and trimming were determined from the DNA. This sample has some 54,000 clones, with around 84% found just once. Findings and limits, study-wide: In vitro confirmation showed a few CMV-associated chains to be CMV antigen specific. Solely CMV serostatus was available to characterize immune exposure.

V gave up 4 bases and J gave up 1 base, with 8 bases separating them. This CDR3 is 13 amino acids long. Looked up from germline, CDR1 is SGHDT and CDR2 is YYEEEE. The receptor was derived from a male donor in good health and CMV-seronegative. This rearrangement joins TRBV5-6 to TRBJ1-1, with D hard to call. The specimen sequenced was PBMCs. CDR3 sequence: CASSLRGNTEAFF. The CDR3 DNA sequence: TGTGCCAGCAGCCTCCGAGGGAACACTGAAGCTTTCTTT.